This T cell receptor beta chain was captured in a study of PD-1 blockade in classical Hodgkin lymphoma (dated by TCRdb to about 2020). Regarding the complete study: The study used CyTOF and TCR beta sequencing to define a peripheral blood immune signature of response to PD-1 blockade in classical Hodgkin lymphoma. Study-level results and caveats: The study was limited to a single clinical trial cohort, and causes of repertoire differences, possibly disease activity or prior therapy, remained undefined. Baseline TCR diversity was reported to be lower in newly diagnosed patients than in healthy donors and to be lower still in relapsed/refractory patients.

CDR1 is given as SGHVS and CDR2 as FNYEAQ, both from the germline V gene. Counted from cysteine to phenylalanine, this CDR3 has 17 amino acids. The kept DNA is CDR3 alone, 51 bases in frame from the first base. The V end loses 1 base and the J end loses 3 bases, and a stretch of 16 bases separates them. The Qiagen DNeasy kit was used to extract genomic DNA both from unsorted PBMCs and from the negatively selected CD4+ and CD8+ fractions. TCR beta CDR3 regions were subjected to amplification by immunoSEQ multiplex PCR with primers that anneal to V and J segments. Amplification bias was minimized using a synthetic immune receptor repertoire, and residual bias was removed computationally after sequencing. Processing in the source paper ran as follows. Repertoire diversity was quantified as the Shannon entropy index using custom Python scripts. Unsorted, CD4+ and CD8+ repertoires were analyzed separately, except for combined analyses in which CD4+ and CD8+ sequences were merged in silico. TCRdb retrieved this table from immuneACCESS and kept in-frame rearrangements only. Not all clones are present; in checked studies, unresolved V genes account for under half, and no reason is known for the remainder. V and J calls plus clone size are reproduced from that table; the DNA served to infer D and trimming. A total of about 47,000 clones appear in this sample, around 90% of them only once. Together, the top ten hold under 5% of the sample.

About this clone itself: Its antigen target is currently unknown. No base quality information exists; no much larger clone differs at one position.

The time point label for this specimen denotes: newly diagnosed, previously untreated cHL patient sample. As a comparison group for the relapsed/refractory trial patients, PBMCs were sequenced from patients with newly diagnosed, previously untreated classical Hodgkin lymphoma. Peripheral blood was collected in 8 mL Vacutainer Cell Preparation Tubes, from which PBMCs were isolated by centrifugation and then cryopreserved. The specimen was peripheral blood mononuclear cells (PBMCs). The sequence came from a human donor with classical Hodgkin lymphoma. The sequence is built from TRBV7-6 and TRBJ2-1; the D gene lacks a confident call. CDR3 protein: CASSLEVWARNYNEQFF. The sequenced DNA: TGTGCCAGCAGCTTAGAGGTGTGGGCGAGGAACTACAATGAGCAGTTCTTC.